Given below is one TCR beta chain in context. The entry originates in a study of blood T cell repertoires in COVID-19. At the level of the study: Acute and convalescent COVID-19 specimens originated in the United States, Italy and Spain.

Per the original data handling: It was from reference gene primer amplification that nucleated cell counts were estimated. The repertoire was sequenced with immunoSEQ multiplex PCR; TCRdb's copy has only in-frame clones and lacks some. From that table come the V and J calls and clone size; the DNA was used to work out D and trimming. The table has 250,000 to 350,000 clones, roughly 80% seen once. The junction had 6 bases not matched to a gene; V was cut back by 2 bases and J by 5 bases. The CDR3 covers 16 residues. Germline loops: CDR1 MNHEY, CDR2 SVGEGT. Sequencing was carried out using peripheral blood. The J gene is TRBJ2-5, the V gene TRBV6-2 or TRBV6-3; 12 nucleotides agree with TRBD2. This clonotype was obtained from a human donor with COVID-19, enrolled during active disease. The donor label of this sample is uncertain. The CDR3 sequence is CASSYKRLAGVETQYF. The CDR3 nucleotides read TGTGCCAGCAGTTACAAGCGACTAGCGGGAGTGGAGACCCAGTACTTC.